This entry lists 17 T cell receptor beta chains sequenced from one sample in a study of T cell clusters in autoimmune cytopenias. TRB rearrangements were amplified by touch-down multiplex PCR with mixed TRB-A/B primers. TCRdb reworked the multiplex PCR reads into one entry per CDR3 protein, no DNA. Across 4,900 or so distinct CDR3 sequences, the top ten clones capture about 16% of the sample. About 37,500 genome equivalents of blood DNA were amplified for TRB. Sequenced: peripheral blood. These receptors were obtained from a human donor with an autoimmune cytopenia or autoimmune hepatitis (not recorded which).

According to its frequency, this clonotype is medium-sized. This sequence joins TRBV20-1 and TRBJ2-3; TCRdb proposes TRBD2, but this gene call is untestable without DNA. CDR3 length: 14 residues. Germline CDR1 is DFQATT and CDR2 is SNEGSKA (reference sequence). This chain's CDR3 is CSARLAGGEDTQYF.

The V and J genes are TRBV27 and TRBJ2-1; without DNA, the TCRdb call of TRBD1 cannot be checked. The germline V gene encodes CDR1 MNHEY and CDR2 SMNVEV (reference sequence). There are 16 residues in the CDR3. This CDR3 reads CASSSLDRVSYNEQFF.

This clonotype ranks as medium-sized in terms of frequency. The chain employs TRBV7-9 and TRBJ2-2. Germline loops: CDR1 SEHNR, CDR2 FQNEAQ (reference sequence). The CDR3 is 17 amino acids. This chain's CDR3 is CASSLGQVAPNTGELFF.

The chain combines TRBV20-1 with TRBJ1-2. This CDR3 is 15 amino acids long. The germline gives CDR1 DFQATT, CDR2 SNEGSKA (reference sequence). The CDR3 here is CSAKGVTEAHYGYTF.

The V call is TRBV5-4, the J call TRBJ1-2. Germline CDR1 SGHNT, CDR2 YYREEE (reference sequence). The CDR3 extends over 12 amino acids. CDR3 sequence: CASSLEEYGYTF.

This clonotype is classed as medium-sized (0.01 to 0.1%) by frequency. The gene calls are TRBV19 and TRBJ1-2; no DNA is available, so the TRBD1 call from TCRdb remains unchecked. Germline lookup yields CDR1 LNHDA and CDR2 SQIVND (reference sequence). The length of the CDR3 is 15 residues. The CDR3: CASSPRTGPGLGYTF.

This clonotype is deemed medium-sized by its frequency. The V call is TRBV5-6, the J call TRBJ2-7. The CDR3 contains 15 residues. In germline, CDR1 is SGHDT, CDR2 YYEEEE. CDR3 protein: CASSLAGGSSYEQYF.

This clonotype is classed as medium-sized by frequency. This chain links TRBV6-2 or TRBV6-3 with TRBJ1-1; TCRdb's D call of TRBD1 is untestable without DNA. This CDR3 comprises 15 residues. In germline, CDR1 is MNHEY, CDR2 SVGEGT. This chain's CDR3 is CASSLGLKGYTEAFF.

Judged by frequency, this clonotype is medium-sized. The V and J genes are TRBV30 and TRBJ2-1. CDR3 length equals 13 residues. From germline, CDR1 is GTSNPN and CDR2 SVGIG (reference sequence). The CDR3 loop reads CAWSVGDYNEQFF.

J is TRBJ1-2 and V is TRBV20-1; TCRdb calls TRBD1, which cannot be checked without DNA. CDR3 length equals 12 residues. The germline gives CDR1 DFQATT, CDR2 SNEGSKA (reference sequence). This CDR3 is CSARRGDHGYTF.

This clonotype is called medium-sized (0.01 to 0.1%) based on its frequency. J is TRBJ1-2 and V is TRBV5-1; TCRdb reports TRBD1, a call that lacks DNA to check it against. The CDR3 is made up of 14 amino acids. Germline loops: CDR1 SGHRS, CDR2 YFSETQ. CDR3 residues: CASSPDSGGGGYTF.

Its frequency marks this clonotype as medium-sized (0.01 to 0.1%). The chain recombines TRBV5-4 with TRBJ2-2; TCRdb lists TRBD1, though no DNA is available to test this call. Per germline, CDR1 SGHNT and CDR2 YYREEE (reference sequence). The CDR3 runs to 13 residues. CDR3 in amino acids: CASSEGDTGELFF.

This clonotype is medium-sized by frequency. CDR3: CASSSRTGLGYGYTF. V is TRBV5-4 and J is TRBJ1-2; TCRdb's D call of TRBD1 is untestable without DNA. Germline CDR1 reads SGHNT; CDR2 reads YYREEE (reference sequence). The CDR3 is made up of 15 amino acids. Based on the CDR3 plus reference TRBV5-4 and TRBJ1-2, the full variable domain is ETGVTQSPTHLIKTRGQQVTLRCSSQSGHNTVSWYQQALGQGPQFIFQYYREEENGRGNFPPRFSGLQFPNYSSELNVNALELDDSALYLCASSSRTGLGYGYTFGSGTRLTVV.

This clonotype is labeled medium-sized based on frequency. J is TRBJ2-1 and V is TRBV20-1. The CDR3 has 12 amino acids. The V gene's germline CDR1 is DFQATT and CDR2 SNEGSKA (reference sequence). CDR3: CSAQDSNNEQFF.

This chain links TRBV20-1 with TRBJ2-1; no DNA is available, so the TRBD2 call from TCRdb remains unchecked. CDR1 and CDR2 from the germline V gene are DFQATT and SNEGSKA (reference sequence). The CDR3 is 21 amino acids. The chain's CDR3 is CSALGRTKGLAGGGGYNEQFF.

CDR3 in amino acids: CSARLAGVTDTQYF. The V gene is TRBV20-1, the J gene TRBJ2-3; TCRdb selects TRBD2, and the lack of DNA leaves this call unchecked. Germline CDR1 DFQATT, CDR2 SNEGSKA (reference sequence). The CDR3 covers 14 residues.

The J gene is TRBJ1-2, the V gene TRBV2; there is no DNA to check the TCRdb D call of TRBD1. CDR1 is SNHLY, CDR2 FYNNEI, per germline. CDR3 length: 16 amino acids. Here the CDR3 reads CASTRRGNRGYYGYTF.